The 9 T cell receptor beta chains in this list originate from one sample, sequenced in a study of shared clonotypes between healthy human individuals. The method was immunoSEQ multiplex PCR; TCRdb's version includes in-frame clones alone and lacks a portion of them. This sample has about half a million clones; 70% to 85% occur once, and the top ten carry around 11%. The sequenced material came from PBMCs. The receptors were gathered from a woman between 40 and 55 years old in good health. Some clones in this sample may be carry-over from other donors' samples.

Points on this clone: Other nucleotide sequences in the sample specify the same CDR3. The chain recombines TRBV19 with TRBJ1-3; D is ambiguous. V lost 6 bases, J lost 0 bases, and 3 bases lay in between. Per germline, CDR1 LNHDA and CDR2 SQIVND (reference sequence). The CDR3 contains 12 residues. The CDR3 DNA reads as TGTGCCAGTAGAAGCTCTGGAAACACCATATATTTT. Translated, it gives CASRSSGNTIYF. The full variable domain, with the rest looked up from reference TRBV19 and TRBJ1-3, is DGGITQSPKYLFRKEGQNVTLSCEQNLNHDAMYWYRQDPGQGLRLIYYSQIVNDFQKGDIAEGYSVSREKKESFPLTVTSAQKNPTAFYLCASRSSGNTIYFGEGSWLTVV.

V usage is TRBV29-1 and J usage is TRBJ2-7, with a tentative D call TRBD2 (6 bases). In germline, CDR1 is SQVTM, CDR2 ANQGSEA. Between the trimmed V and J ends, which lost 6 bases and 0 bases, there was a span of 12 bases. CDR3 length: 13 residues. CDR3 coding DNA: TGCAGCGTCTCGGGGGAGTTCTCCTACGAGCAGTACTTC. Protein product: CSVSGEFSYEQYF.

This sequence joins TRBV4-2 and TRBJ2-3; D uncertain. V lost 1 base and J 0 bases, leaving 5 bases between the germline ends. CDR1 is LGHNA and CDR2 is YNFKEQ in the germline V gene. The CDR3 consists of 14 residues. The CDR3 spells CASSQVPSTDTQYF. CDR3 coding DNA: TGTGCCAGCAGCCAAGTTCCTAGCACAGATACGCAGTATTTT.

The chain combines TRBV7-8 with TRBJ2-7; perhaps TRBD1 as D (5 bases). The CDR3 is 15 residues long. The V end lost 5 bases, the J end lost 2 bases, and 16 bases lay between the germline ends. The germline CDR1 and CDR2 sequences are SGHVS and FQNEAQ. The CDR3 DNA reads TGTGCCAGCAGCCACAACGTTGAGACAGCCTACGAGCAGTACTTC. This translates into CASSHNVETAYEQYF. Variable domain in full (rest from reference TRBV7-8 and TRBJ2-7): GAGVSQSPRYKVAKRGQDVALRCDPISGHVSLFWYQQALGQGPEFLTYFQNEAQLDKSGLPSDRFFAERPEGSVSTLKIQRTQQEDSAVYLCASSHNVETAYEQYFGPGTRLTVT.

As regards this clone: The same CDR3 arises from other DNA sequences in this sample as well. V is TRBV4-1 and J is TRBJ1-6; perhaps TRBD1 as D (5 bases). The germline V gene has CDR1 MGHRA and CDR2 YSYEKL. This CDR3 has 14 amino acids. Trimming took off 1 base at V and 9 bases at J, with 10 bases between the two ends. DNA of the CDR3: TGCGCCAGCAGCCAAGTAGGGGATGGTTCACCCCTCCACTTT. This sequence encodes CASSQVGDGSPLHF.

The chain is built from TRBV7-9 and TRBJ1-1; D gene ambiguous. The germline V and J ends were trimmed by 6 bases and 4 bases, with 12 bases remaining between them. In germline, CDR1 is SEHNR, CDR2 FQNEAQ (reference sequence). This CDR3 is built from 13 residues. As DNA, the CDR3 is TGTGCCAGCAGTACCCAAGTCGGCACTGAAGCTTTCTTT. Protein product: CASSTQVGTEAFF.

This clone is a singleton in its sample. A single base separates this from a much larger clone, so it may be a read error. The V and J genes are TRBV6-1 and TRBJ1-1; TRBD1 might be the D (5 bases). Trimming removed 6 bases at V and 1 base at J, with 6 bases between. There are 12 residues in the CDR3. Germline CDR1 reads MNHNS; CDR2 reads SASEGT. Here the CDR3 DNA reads TGTGCCAGCAGGGGACGGAACACTGAAGCTTTCTTT. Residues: CASRGRNTEAFF.

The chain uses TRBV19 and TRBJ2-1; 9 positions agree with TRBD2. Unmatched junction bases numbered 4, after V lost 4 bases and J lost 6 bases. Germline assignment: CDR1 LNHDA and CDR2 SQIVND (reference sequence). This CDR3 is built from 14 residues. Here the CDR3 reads CASSSGRAANEQFF. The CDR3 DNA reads TGTGCCAGTAGTAGCGGGAGGGCAGCCAATGAGCAGTTCTTC.

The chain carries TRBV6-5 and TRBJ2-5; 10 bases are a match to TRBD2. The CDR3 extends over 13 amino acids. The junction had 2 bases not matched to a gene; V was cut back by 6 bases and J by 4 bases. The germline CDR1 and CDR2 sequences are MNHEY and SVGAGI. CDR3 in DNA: TGTGCCAGCAGGAGGACTAGCGGAGAGACCCAGTACTTC. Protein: CASRRTSGETQYF.